This T cell receptor (beta chain) was obtained from a study of blood T cell repertoires in COVID-19. Study-wide background: The United States, Italy and Spain were the sources of the acute and convalescent COVID-19 samples.

Only in-frame clones appear in the TCRdb table, and some are missing; sequencing was by immunoSEQ multiplex PCR. The repertoire holds 200,000 to 250,000 clones, 80% seen once, with 5.5% to 7% in the top ten. This CDR3 has 17 residues. The V gene end was trimmed by 4 bases and the J gene end by 1 base; junction bases not matched to a gene: 6. CDR1 is MGHDK, CDR2 SYGVNS, per germline. This chain connects TRBV25-1 to TRBJ2-7; 14 bases are shared with TRBD2. Sequencing used peripheral blood. This TCR was recovered from a woman in her sixties or seventies with acute or convalescent COVID-19. The CDR3 coding sequence is TGTGCCAGCAGTGGCCGACTAGCGGGAGGGCTATCCTACGAGCAGTACTTC. Translation gives CASSGRLAGGLSYEQYF.